The present TCR beta chain was sequenced within a study of cytomegalovirus exposure and HLA in healthy donors. Study summary: Previous work identified some 120 million unique TCR beta sequences from about 179 million T cells. Overall study results and limits: Accurate prediction of most subjects' HLA-A and HLA-B alleles from TCR beta sequences was reported.

With V trimmed by 3 bases and J by 4 bases, 7 bases remained unmatched. CDR1 is KGHSH and CDR2 is LQKENI in the germline V gene. The CDR3 spans 18 residues. Primers included in the PCR were 60 Vbeta and 13 Jbeta primers. Assay used: immunoSEQ multiplex PCR; TCRdb lists only in-frame clones, some missing. The data show under 100,000 clones, approximately 80% seen once. Donors showed nominal health when sampled, although they likely had unrecorded immune exposures. This clone showed up just once. What it binds is unknown. This receptor was identified in a woman in her seventies in good health and CMV-seropositive. The chain is built from TRBV18 and TRBJ2-2; 14 positions agree with TRBD2. Source material: PBMCs. The CDR3: CASSPSGLAGVSTGELFF. CDR3 coding DNA: TGTGCCAGCTCACCGTCGGGACTAGCGGGAGTTAGCACCGGGGAGCTGTTTTTT. The full variable domain, with the rest looked up from reference TRBV18 and TRBJ2-2, is NAGVMQNPRHLVRRRGQEARLRCSPMKGHSHVYWYRQLPEEGLKFMVYLQKENIIDESGMPKERFSAEFPKEGPSILRIQQVVRGDSAAYFCASSPSGLAGVSTGELFFGEGSRLTVL.